The next 30 T cell receptor beta chains were all read from a single sample in a study of CD8 T cells in Susac syndrome. Random hexamers were used to reverse transcribe an amount of roughly 0.5 to 1 ug RNA. MiXCR was run by TCRdb on the immunoSEQ multiplex PCR reads, yielding one entry per CDR3 protein. The data contain some 300,000 distinct CDR3 sequences, around 89% of them singletons. The source material was CD8+ T cells from PBMCs. These receptors were collected from a human donor with multiple sclerosis.

This clonotype was found a few times. V gene TRBV28 combines with J gene TRBJ2-1; TRBD1 or TRBD2 may be the D gene (5 bases each). This CDR3 contains 15 residues. V was clipped by 5 bases and J by 2 bases, with 13 bases between them. Looked up from germline, CDR1 is MDHEN and CDR2 is SYDVKM. The CDR3 protein is CASSQGTATYNEQFF. The CDR3 DNA follows: TGTGCCAGCAGTCAAGGGACGGCCACCTACAATGAGCAGTTCTTC.

The chain recombines TRBV7-9 with TRBJ2-5, with TRBD2 matching 15 bases. Germline trimming cut 4 bases from V and 3 bases from J; bases unmatched to any gene: 3. CDR3 length equals 16 residues. Germline CDR1 is SEHNR and CDR2 is FQNEAQ (reference sequence). CDR3 DNA sequence: TGTGCCAGCAGCTCGGGACTAGCGGGGGGTAAAGAGACCCAGTACTTC. This encodes CASSSGLAGGKETQYF.

V gene TRBV5-1 combines with J gene TRBJ1-1; TRBD1 aligns across 8 bases. This CDR3 is built from 14 residues. V shed 4 bases, J shed 4 bases, and the junction held 6 bases outside the gene matches. In germline, CDR1 is SGHRS, CDR2 YFSETQ. The CDR3 DNA reads TGCGCCAGCAGCCCAGACAGGGGCCTCACTGAAGCTTTCTTT. Translation: CASSPDRGLTEAFF.

The J gene is TRBJ2-3, the V gene TRBV14; D is unresolved. There are 13 residues in the CDR3. CDR1 and CDR2 (germline): SGHDN, FVKESK. For the CDR3, the DNA is TGTGCTTGCAGCCAACAAGGGTACGATACGCAGTATTTT. This translates into CACSQQGYDTQYF.

The gene calls are TRBV20-1 and TRBJ1-2; D is perhaps TRBD1 (5 bases). The CDR3 contains 11 residues. The V end lost 6 bases, the J end lost 9 bases, and 14 bases lay between the germline ends. Germline V gene lookup returns CDR1 DFQATT and CDR2 SNEGSKA (reference sequence). CDR3 loop: CSAATGGSYTF. The CDR3 region has the DNA TGCAGTGCCGCCACGGGGGGAAGCTACACCTTC.

The chain carries TRBV29-1 and TRBJ1-1, with 7 bases identical to TRBD1. J was trimmed by 7 bases and V by 6 bases; bases with no gene match: 8. The CDR3 totals 12 residues. Germline loops: CDR1 SQVTM, CDR2 ANQGSEA. The CDR3 is CSVYRGAGEAFF. The CDR3 nucleotides are TGCAGCGTATACAGGGGCGCAGGTGAAGCTTTCTTT. Using reference TRBV29-1 and TRBJ1-1 for the parts outside the CDR3, the full variable domain is SAVISQKPSRDICQRGTSLTIQCQVDSQVTMMFWYRQQPGQSLTLIATANQGSEATYESGFVIDKFPISRPNLTFSTLTVSNMSPEDSSIYLCSVYRGAGEAFFGQGTRLTVV.

This clonotype appeared once. CDR3 sequence: CSARVREGLVEQYF. CDR3 coding DNA: TGCAGTGCTAGAGTAAGGGAGGGGCTGGTCGAGCAGTACTTC. The V call is TRBV20-1, the J call TRBJ2-7; 7 bases are a match to TRBD2. V lost 1 base and J lost 6; bases outside the gene matches: 9. This CDR3 region has 14 residues. Germline assignment: CDR1 DFQATT and CDR2 SNEGSKA (reference sequence).

The gene calls are TRBV6-5 and TRBJ2-7, with TRBD2 matching 8 bases. V lost 6 bases, J lost 6 bases, and 7 bases stayed unmatched. Germline-derived CDR1 and CDR2 are MNHEY and SVGAGI. This CDR3 is 13 amino acids long. The CDR3 sequence: CASSTSGRGEQYF. The CDR3 DNA reads TGTGCCAGCAGCACGAGCGGGAGAGGCGAGCAGTACTTC.

Here the CDR3 reads CASSRTSGYTGELFF. The CDR3 region has the DNA TGTGCCAGCAGCAGGACTAGCGGGTACACCGGGGAGCTGTTTTTT. The chain is built from TRBV6-4 and TRBJ2-2; the match to TRBD2 covers 11 bases. Germline CDR1 is MRHNA and CDR2 is SNTAGT. The CDR3 loop spans 15 amino acids. The trim removed 6 bases at V and 3 bases at J, leaving 3 bases unmatched.

V is TRBV30 and J is TRBJ2-3; 8 bases align to TRBD2. Germline loops: CDR1 GTSNPN, CDR2 SVGIG (reference sequence). This CDR3 contains 15 residues. The junction had 4 bases not matched to a gene; V was cut back by 0 bases and J by 2 bases. The CDR3 DNA follows: TGTGCCTGGAGTGTACCAGCGGGGGACACAGATACGCAGTATTTT. Encoded protein: CAWSVPAGDTDTQYF. Supplemented by reference TRBV30 and TRBJ2-3, the full variable domain reads SQTIHQWPATLVQPVGSPLSLECTVEGTSNPNLYWYRQAAGRGLQLLFYSVGIGQISSEVPQNLSASRPQDRQFILSSKKLLLSDSGFYLCAWSVPAGDTDTQYFGPGTRLTVL.

V gene TRBV7-9 combines with J gene TRBJ2-2; unclear D gene. V was clipped by 5 bases and J by 6 bases, with 10 bases between them. This CDR3 region has 13 residues. CDR1 and CDR2 (germline): SEHNR, FQNEAQ (reference sequence). The CDR3 is CASSPTLSGELFF. The CDR3 bases are TGTGCCAGCAGCCCAACATTATCCGGGGAGCTGTTTTTT.

V usage is TRBV19 and J usage is TRBJ2-7, with D possibly TRBD1 on 6 matching bases. Germline-derived CDR1 and CDR2 are LNHDA and SQIVND (reference sequence). Trimming removed 7 bases from V and 4 bases from J, with 14 bases in between. The length of the CDR3 is 13 residues. CDR3 region: CASTPGDTYEQYF. CDR3 nucleotides: TGTGCCAGTACCCCTGGGGACACGTACGAGCAGTACTTC. Full variable domain (remainder filled in from reference TRBV19 and TRBJ2-7): DGGITQSPKYLFRKEGQNVTLSCEQNLNHDAMYWYRQDPGQGLRLIYYSQIVNDFQKGDIAEGYSVSREKKESFPLTVTSAQKNPTAFYLCASTPGDTYEQYFGPGTRLTVT.

DNA for the CDR3: TGTGCCAGCAGGAACCCAGGATCTTCCTACGAGCAGTACTTC. This codes for CASRNPGSSYEQYF. J is TRBJ2-7 and V is TRBV2; D uncertain. The CDR3 has 14 amino acids. Germline CDR1 is SNHLY and CDR2 is FYNNEI. Trimming cost V 6 bases and J 1 base, with 13 bases left between them.

This chain links TRBV30 with TRBJ1-1; D unresolved. The CDR3 loop spans 11 amino acids. The V and J ends lost 1 base and 6 bases respectively, with 6 bases between them. In germline, CDR1 is GTSNPN, CDR2 SVGIG (reference sequence). CDR3 sequence (DNA): TGTGCCTGGAGTGAAACCGCTGAAGCTTTCTTT. Translation gives CAWSETAEAFF.

The rearrangement uses TRBV4-2 and TRBJ2-1; 8 nucleotides match TRBD2. From germline, CDR1 is LGHNA and CDR2 YNFKEQ. J was trimmed by 6 bases and V by 4 bases; bases with no gene match: 11. The CDR3 has 16 residues. This CDR3 reads CASSPDFGTSGNEQFF. The CDR3 DNA reads as TGTGCCAGCAGCCCCGACTTCGGGACTAGTGGCAATGAGCAGTTCTTC.

The V and J genes are TRBV20-1 and TRBJ2-5, with 12 bases lining up with TRBD2. The V and J ends lost 0 bases and 1 base, in that order; junction bases with no gene match: 3. This CDR3 spans 16 amino acids. Germline V gene sequence: CDR1 DFQATT, CDR2 SNEGSKA (reference sequence). The CDR3 is CSARETSGGTQETQYF. The CDR3 bases are TGCAGTGCTAGAGAAACTAGCGGGGGGACCCAAGAGACCCAGTACTTC.

This chain uses TRBV29-1 with TRBJ2-5; 8 bases align to TRBD2. The ends lost 5 bases at V and 3 bases at J; junction bases unmatched: 2. CDR3 length: 12 amino acids. CDR1 and CDR2 (germline): SQVTM, ANQGSEA. The CDR3 is CSVPAGEETQYF. The CDR3 region has the DNA TGCAGCGTTCCAGCGGGAGAAGAGACCCAGTACTTC.

The chain links TRBV14 to TRBJ2-1; 11 bases are shared with TRBD2. The CDR3 sequence is 17 residues long. Trimming took 4 bases from V and 4 from J; bases not matched to a gene: 9. Per the germline V gene, CDR1 is SGHDN and CDR2 is FVKESK. This CDR3 is CASSLLDWTSGYNEQFF. The CDR3 nucleotides read TGTGCCAGCAGCCTCTTGGACTGGACTAGCGGGTACAATGAGCAGTTCTTC.

The V and J genes are TRBV29-1 and TRBJ2-1; D might be TRBD2 (6 bases). CDR1 and CDR2 from the germline V gene are SQVTM and ANQGSEA. This CDR3 is built from 13 residues. Trimming shortened V by 5 bases and J by 8 bases, and 16 bases separated the two germline ends. The CDR3 DNA is TGCAGCGTTATGACTAGGATGTTCCATGAGCAGTTCTTC. Translation gives CSVMTRMFHEQFF.

This sequence joins TRBV13 and TRBJ2-1; the match to TRBD1 covers 8 bases. Trimming cost V 2 bases and J 8 bases; bases outside gene matches: 5. In germline, CDR1 is PRHDT, CDR2 FYEKMQ (reference sequence). The CDR3 runs to 14 residues. The CDR3 coding sequence is TGTGCCAGCAGCTTAAACAGGGGGATCGATGAGCAGTTCTTC. Its protein product is CASSLNRGIDEQFF. The full variable domain, with the rest looked up from reference TRBV13 and TRBJ2-1, is AAGVIQSPRHLIKEKRETATLKCYPIPRHDTVYWYQQGPGQDPQFLISFYEKMQSDKGSIPDRFSAQQFSDYHSELNMSSLELGDSALYFCASSLNRGIDEQFFGPGTRLTVL.

This chain connects TRBV2 to TRBJ2-1, with unresolved D. Germline assignment: CDR1 SNHLY and CDR2 FYNNEI. V dropped 7 bases and J dropped 0 bases, with 10 bases sitting between them. This CDR3 has 14 amino acids. CDR3 loop: CASTELSSYNEQFF. As DNA, the CDR3 is TGTGCCAGCACCGAGTTGAGCTCCTACAATGAGCAGTTCTTC.

The CDR3 here is CATSRGIGAPSHDYYGYTF. The CDR3 DNA sequence: TGTGCCACCAGCAGAGGTATCGGCGCCCCTTCCCATGACTACTATGGCTACACCTTC. This chain connects TRBV15 to TRBJ1-2, with no clear D. CDR1 LNHNV and CDR2 YYDKDF come from the germline V gene (reference sequence). Trimming removed 1 base from V and 3 bases from J, with 24 bases in between. The CDR3 extends over 19 amino acids.

The V call is TRBV3-1, the J call TRBJ1-1, with D tentatively TRBD1 (6 bases). Germline CDR1 and CDR2: LGHDT and YNNKEL (reference sequence). Between the trimmed V and J ends, which lost 7 bases and 6 bases, there was a span of 24 bases. The length of the CDR3 is 16 residues. The DNA of the CDR3 is TGTGCCAGCACGCCAGGGGACTTGGACGGCATCCCTGAAGCTTTCTTT. Its protein is CASTPGDLDGIPEAFF.

The rearrangement joins TRBV6-5 to TRBJ2-1; D gene ambiguous. The CDR3 is 15 amino acids. V was shortened by 6 bases and J by 6 bases, with 18 bases between the two germline ends. Per the germline V gene, CDR1 is MNHEY and CDR2 is SVGAGI. CDR3 nucleotides: TGTGCCAGCAGCGAGCGAAAAGAAGGTAGCAATGAGCAGTTCTTC. Translating it yields CASSERKEGSNEQFF.

This chain connects TRBV27 to TRBJ2-7; D may match TRBD1 or TRBD2 (5 bases each). CDR1 is MNHEY, CDR2 SMNVEV, per germline (reference sequence). This CDR3 region has 11 residues. The V end lost 6 bases, the J end lost 2 bases, and 5 bases lay between the germline ends. CDR3 loop: CASRGAYEQYF. In DNA form, the CDR3 reads TGTGCCAGCAGGGGGGCCTACGAGCAGTACTTC.

The chain joins TRBV24-1 to TRBJ2-1; no firm D call. V lost 1 base to trimming and J lost 0 bases, with 6 bases between them. CDR3 size: 15 residues. Germline V gene lookup returns CDR1 KGHDR and CDR2 SFDVKD. The CDR3: CATSDFQSSYNEQFF. The CDR3 DNA sequence: TGTGCCACCAGTGATTTTCAGAGCTCCTACAATGAGCAGTTCTTC.

The V and J genes are TRBV25-1 and TRBJ2-7, with D maybe TRBD1 (5 bases). The V end lost 10 bases, the J end lost 3 bases, and 16 bases lay between the germline ends. Germline assignment: CDR1 MGHDK and CDR2 SYGVNS. The CDR3 is made up of 13 amino acids. CDR3 in DNA: TGTGCCACCTCGGACACCTCGATCTACGAGCAGTACTTC. Translation gives CATSDTSIYEQYF.

This chain connects TRBV20-1 to TRBJ1-6; TRBD1 aligns across 7 bases. This CDR3 region has 13 residues. V lost 5 bases and J lost 10; bases outside the gene matches: 8. The V gene's germline CDR1 is DFQATT and CDR2 SNEGSKA (reference sequence). The CDR3 DNA is TGCAGTGCTGCCCACGACAGGGCGTCACCCCTCCACTTT. Translation gives CSAAHDRASPLHF.

The chain carries TRBV4-2 and TRBJ1-2; D is perhaps TRBD1 (5 bases). The CDR3 has 16 amino acids. V was pared by 0 bases and J by 4 bases, with 15 bases between. Germline values: CDR1 LGHNA, CDR2 YNFKEQ. The CDR3 region is CASSQEGYGGFYGYTF. Here the CDR3 DNA reads TGTGCCAGCAGCCAAGAGGGGTACGGGGGGTTCTATGGCTACACCTTC.

The V and J genes are TRBV25-1 and TRBJ1-2; D not resolved. Trimming stripped 1 base from V and 7 bases from J, with 19 bases between. The CDR3 loop spans 16 amino acids. CDR1 is MGHDK, CDR2 SYGVNS, per germline. This CDR3 reads CASSEFSVQGMGGYTF. The CDR3 DNA reads TGTGCCAGCAGTGAATTTTCTGTTCAAGGTATGGGTGGCTACACCTTC.